Included here is one T cell receptor (beta chain) sequence, with context. This clonotype has a count of ten or more. Its antigen has not been determined. Within one base of it there is no much larger clone, and no base qualities were kept. This entry belongs to a study of blood T cells in healthy people across ages (dated by TCRdb to the mid-2010s). About the investigation overall: In model experiments, roughly one uniquely barcoded TCR beta cDNA molecule per two T cells was captured by template switching. For two donors (one aged 18 to 30 and one aged 80 or older), the study analyzed two additional independent replicas of 1 million unique cDNA reads from the same blood draw. Using deep sequencing normalized with unique cDNA molecular identifiers, the study measured how TCR beta repertoire diversity changes with age. The donors were split into four age groups: young (average 16 years), middle-aged (39), aged (over 55) and long-lived (over 75). To avoid experimental bias, donors of different ages were randomly spread across the sequencing lanes.

Libraries were made using 5' RACE. TCRdb records Illumina HiSeq 2500 as the sequencer. A second PCR of roughly 6 to 12 cycles was run with a J-beta primer mix and a sample-barcoded 5' primer. Each TCR beta cDNA molecule received a unique molecular identifier from a template-switch 5' adaptor carrying 12 random nucleotides. At least 3 million CDR3-containing paired-end reads were obtained from each sample. First-strand cDNA was synthesized from all RNA with the Mint cDNA synthesis kit, primed by a TRBC-specific oligonucleotide. All cDNA was treated with uracil-DNA glycosylase and then went through a first 18-cycle PCR with the universal primers M1SS and BC2_uni_R. The paper's data handling went like this. Each sample was normalized by randomly selecting 1 million high-quality reads, each carrying a distinct molecular identifier. Instead of being binned into consensus sequences, reads with shared molecular identifiers were discarded. MiTCR, with a Q25 quality threshold and the strictest error-elimination algorithm, was used for CDR3 identification, clonotype clustering and error correction. A nonparametric unseen species model using Euler transformation provided a lower-bound estimate of total TCR beta diversity. TCRdb took the public reads, trimmed them with fastp at Q25, ran MiXCR for clone calling and kept in-frame beta chains. When rows share a CDR3 protein, they turn into one entry using the most common DNA and genes. These V and J calls are TCRdb output, not the study's own analysis. The sample has roughly 650,000 distinct CDR3 sequences on record, around 32% of them singletons. The ten most abundant clones make up 15% of the sample.

Unmatched junction bases come to 5, with V trimmed by 4 bases and J by 3 bases. The CDR3 spans 15 residues, from the cysteine through the phenylalanine. Here the CDR3 DNA is all that survives: 45 bases in frame from base 1. According to the germline V gene, CDR1 reads SNHLY and CDR2 reads FYNNEI. The donors were roughly 39 Caucasian individuals from Russia, aged roughly 6 to 95 years, who were systemically healthy. Each donor gave roughly 9.5 milliliters of peripheral blood, collected into EDTA-treated Vacutainer tubes. PBMCs were isolated by Ficoll-Paque density-gradient centrifugation, with at least 7 million obtained per sample. Total RNA, at least 5 micrograms per sample, was extracted from PBMCs with Trizol reagent. Naive CD45RAhigh/CD27high T cell percentages were measured by flow cytometry on a PBMC aliquot from every donor. General findings and caveats noted by the study authors: Estimates of total diversity from one million sequenced T cells were regarded as lower bounds and underestimates. Because profiling used bulk unsorted PBMCs, naive and antigen-experienced compartments could not be compared conclusively. The percentage of naive T cells measured by flow cytometry correlated strongly with observed TCR beta diversity. Compared with the aged group, the long-lived group had more naive CD4+ T cells, fewer expanded clones and increased TCR diversity, suggesting age selection. The CMV infection status of donors was not known, potentially confounding age-related changes in expanded clonotypes. As age increased, observed TCR beta diversity per million T cells dropped in a roughly linear way, and a significant reduction was already evident by age about 36.

The V and J genes are TRBV2 and TRBJ2-3, with 9 bases in between that match TRBD2. The sample taken for sequencing was blood. This sequence originates from a woman over 75 in good health. Donor details come from another sample of the same person, matched by shared clones. The nucleotides are TGTGCCAGCAGTGTGCGGGGGGGAGTGACAGATACGCAGTATTTT. Its protein reads: CASSVRGGVTDTQYF.